This T cell receptor beta chain originates from a study of early T cells in non-severe SARS-CoV-2 infection. Study-level information: The authors sequenced bulk RNA from unsorted whole blood, leaving chains unpaired.

cDNA molecules, individually, were tagged with unique molecular identifiers. TCRdb passed the 5' RACE reads through MiXCR, listing each CDR3 protein once. The sample includes around 58,000 distinct CDR3 sequences, roughly 13% of them seen just once. Between the trimmed V and J ends, which lost 7 bases and 1 base, there was a span of 13 bases. The CDR3 has 14 residues. Germline-derived CDR1 and CDR2 are MNHEY and SVGEGT. The sample consisted of whole blood. This clonotype was obtained from an adult who was a healthcare worker with PCR-confirmed SARS-CoV-2 infection or an uninfected control (not recorded which). This chain connects TRBV6-2 or TRBV6-3 to TRBJ1-1; D is undetermined. The chain's CDR3 is CASTRSHRNTEAFF. CDR3 coding DNA: TGTGCCAGCACCAGATCCCACAGGAACACTGAAGCTTTCTTT.